The TCR beta chain described here comes from a study of CD8+ T cells in alopecia areata. As regards this clone: Its target is unknown.

Overall study results and limits: Scalp clonality and expanded CD8+ clones among the top 100 were significantly decreased by tofacitinib.

Extracted RNA was reverse transcribed, and the resulting cDNA served as sequencing template. The table came from immunoSEQ multiplex PCR; TCRdb's copy has only in-frame clones and leaves some out. This table has some 200,000 clones, 45% to 75% appearing once. CDR1 and CDR2 from the germline V gene are SGHRS and YFSETQ. This CDR3 spans 14 amino acids. Trimming removed 0 bases at V and 1 base at J, with 7 bases between. The treatment was: oral pan-JAK inhibitor, 5-10 mg twice daily. This sample comprised CD4+ T cells sorted from blood, obtained at week 4, from a patient treated with tofacitinib. V and J are TRBV5-1 and TRBJ1-1, with no clear D. This sequence originates from a human donor with alopecia areata. CDR3 sequence reads: CASSLEIRNTEAFF. As DNA, the CDR3 is TGCGCCAGCAGCTTGGAAATAAGGAACACTGAAGCTTTCTTT.